What follows are 21 T cell receptor beta chains derived from one specimen sequenced in a study of blood T cell repertoires in COVID-19. Sequenced by immunoSEQ multiplex PCR; TCRdb stores in-frame clones only, minus some. The data show roughly 250,000 clones, 75% to 90% seen once. Specimen: PBMCs or T cells enriched from blood (not recorded which). The source is a woman in her 40s who had been exposed to COVID-19.

This sequence joins TRBV13 and TRBJ2-3; 10 positions agree with TRBD2. The V and J ends lost 4 bases and 1 base, in that order; junction bases with no gene match: 8. Germline CDR1 is PRHDT and CDR2 is FYEKMQ (reference sequence). There are 17 residues in the CDR3. The CDR3 spells CASSYGRGTSGTDTQYF. The CDR3 nucleotides are TGTGCCAGCAGCTACGGGAGGGGGACTAGCGGCACAGATACGCAGTATTTT.

This clone was picked up one time. The rearrangement links TRBV2 to TRBJ1-1; 7 bases are shared with TRBD1. This CDR3 contains 16 residues. From germline, CDR1 is SNHLY and CDR2 FYNNEI. V lost 0 bases and J lost 7; bases outside the gene matches: 11. This CDR3 reads CASSEAKSRGRGEAFF. The DNA for the CDR3 is TGTGCCAGCAGTGAAGCGAAATCGAGGGGGCGAGGTGAAGCTTTCTTT.

The rearrangement links TRBV4-1 to TRBJ1-5; D gene unclear. V was clipped by 1 base and J by 4 bases, with 8 bases between them. Germline CDR1 reads MGHRA; CDR2 reads YSYEKL. The CDR3 has 14 amino acids. The DNA of the CDR3 is TGCGCCAGCAGCCAAGTAAACGCGAATCAGCCCCAGCATTTT. Translated, it gives CASSQVNANQPQHF.

This clone was counted between two and nine times. V and J are TRBV7-9 and TRBJ2-5; perhaps TRBD2 as D (5 bases). Germline CDR1 reads SEHNR; CDR2 reads FQNEAQ (reference sequence). Trimming removed 5 bases from V and 5 bases from J, with 12 bases in between. The CDR3 runs 13 residues. The CDR3 DNA reads as TGTGCCAGCAGCCCCGGGGTGGCGGAGACCCAGTACTTC. Residues: CASSPGVAETQYF.

The V call is TRBV28, the J call TRBJ2-7; D might be TRBD1 (6 bases). Trimming pared 7 bases from V and 6 bases from J, leaving 13 bases between. This CDR3 comprises 12 residues. The V gene's germline CDR1 is MDHEN and CDR2 SYDVKM. The CDR3 DNA reads TGTGCCAGCACTCCCAAAGGGGGCGAGCAGTACTTC. Translating gives CASTPKGGEQYF. The full variable domain, its missing parts supplied by reference TRBV28 and TRBJ2-7, is DVKVTQSSRYLVKRTGEKVFLECVQDMDHENMFWYRQDPGLGLRLIYFSYDVKMKEKGDIPEGYSVSREKKERFSLILESASTNQTSMYLCASTPKGGEQYFGPGTRLTVT.

J is TRBJ2-3 and V is TRBV21-1; the D call in the table, TRBD2, was not verified against the DNA. TRBV21-1 is recorded as a pseudogene. The CDR3 has 14 residues. CDR3 sequence reads: CASSSGFSTDTQYF. The CDR3, as DNA: TGTGCCAGCAGCTCGGGATTCAGCACAGATACGCAGTATTTT.

The chain couples TRBV4-1 to TRBJ2-5; 9 bases agree with TRBD2. Germline V gene sequence: CDR1 MGHRA, CDR2 YSYEKL. Unmatched junction bases numbered 3, after V lost 0 bases and J lost 4 bases. This CDR3 is 15 amino acids long. CDR3 in amino acids: CASSQEKLAGETQYF. CDR3 DNA: TGCGCCAGCAGCCAAGAAAAACTAGCGGGAGAGACCCAGTACTTC.

J is TRBJ2-2 and V is TRBV30, with TRBD1 as a possible D gene (5 bases). The CDR3 is 14 amino acids. V was trimmed by 5 bases and J by 0 bases, leaving 10 bases between them. Germline lookup yields CDR1 GTSNPN and CDR2 SVGIG (reference sequence). The CDR3 region is CAWAPGTNTGELFF. DNA for the CDR3: TGTGCCTGGGCCCCAGGGACGAACACCGGGGAGCTGTTTTTT.

The chain uses TRBV7-8 and TRBJ1-1; 7 bases are a match to TRBD1. The CDR3 totals 15 residues. Germline loops: CDR1 SGHVS, CDR2 FQNEAQ. J was trimmed by 4 bases and V by 5 bases; bases with no gene match: 10. Written as DNA, the CDR3 is TGTGCCAGCAGCCGTTTCGGACAGGCGGGCACTGAAGCTTTCTTT. Translation: CASSRFGQAGTEAFF.

The gene calls are TRBV3-1 (or the pseudogene TRBV3-2) and TRBJ2-1, with TRBD2 identical over 10 bases. The trim removed 6 bases at V and 2 bases at J, leaving 4 bases unmatched. Germline lookup yields CDR1 LGHDT and CDR2 YNNKEL (reference sequence). This CDR3 comprises 15 residues. This chain's CDR3 is CASRDSGRTYNEQFF. As DNA, the CDR3 is TGTGCCAGCAGGGATAGCGGGAGGACCTACAATGAGCAGTTCTTC.

This chain connects TRBV27 to TRBJ2-3; D possibly corresponds to TRBD1 (6 bases). This CDR3 spans 19 amino acids. Germline values: CDR1 MNHEY, CDR2 SMNVEV (reference sequence). V shed 4 bases and J shed 2 bases, with 25 bases lying between them. The CDR3, as DNA: TGTGCCAGCAGTTCGATCCCCATCTCCAAGGACAGCGACACAGATACGCAGTATTTT. Protein product: CASSSIPISKDSDTDTQYF.

The V and J genes are TRBV25-1 and TRBJ2-1; 9 nucleotides match TRBD1. From germline, CDR1 is MGHDK and CDR2 SYGVNS. CDR3 length equals 15 residues. V lost 4 bases, J lost 4 bases, and 5 bases stayed unmatched. Here the CDR3 reads CASSGPGQGYNEQFF. CDR3 nucleotides: TGTGCCAGCAGTGGGCCGGGACAGGGATACAATGAGCAGTTCTTC.

V gene TRBV12-3 or TRBV12-4 combines with J gene TRBJ1-2, with D tentatively TRBD1 (5 bases). This CDR3 contains 13 residues. Trimming took off 3 bases at V and 4 bases at J, with 9 bases between the two ends. This CDR3 reads CASSFGGTYGYTF. CDR3 DNA: TGTGCCAGCAGTTTCGGGGGAACCTATGGCTACACCTTC.

CDR3 nucleotides: TGTGCTAGTGGTTTAGGGGGTCGCGGCACCGGGGAGCTGTTTTTT. It codes for CASGLGGRGTGELFF. The chain is built from TRBV12-5 and TRBJ2-2; D might be TRBD1 (6 bases). The V and J ends lost 3 bases and 4 bases respectively, with 12 bases between them. Germline V gives CDR1 LGHNT, CDR2 FRNRAP. The CDR3 extends over 15 amino acids.

The V gene is TRBV28, the J gene TRBJ2-1, with TRBD2 identical over 7 bases. The CDR3 totals 13 residues. The V and J ends lost 5 bases and 4 bases, in that order; junction bases with no gene match: 2. The germline gives CDR1 MDHEN, CDR2 SYDVKM. DNA for the CDR3: TGTGCCAGCAGTGAGCGGGGTTACAATGAGCAGTTCTTC. This codes for CASSERGYNEQFF.

This rearrangement joins TRBV18 to TRBJ1-3; D might be TRBD1 (6 bases). This CDR3 spans 18 amino acids. Germline CDR1 and CDR2: KGHSH and LQKENI. Trimming shortened V by 4 bases and J by 0 bases, and 19 bases separated the two germline ends. CDR3 DNA: TGTGCCAGCTCACGATCAACTTCGACAGGAGACTCTGGAAACACCATATATTTT. Translated, it gives CASSRSTSTGDSGNTIYF.

This clone was counted between two and nine times. The chain combines TRBV3-1 (or the pseudogene TRBV3-2) with TRBJ2-1, with 7 bases lining up with TRBD2. CDR1 and CDR2 (germline): LGHDT, YNNKEL (reference sequence). With V trimmed by 0 bases and J by 3 bases, 8 bases remained unmatched. CDR3 length equals 17 residues. This CDR3 is CASSQERVASGYNEQFF. The CDR3 DNA reads TGTGCCAGCAGCCAAGAAAGGGTGGCTAGCGGCTACAATGAGCAGTTCTTC.

This clone showed up just once. This chain connects TRBV25-1 to TRBJ1-2; D remains unclear. Trimming took off 6 bases at V and 2 bases at J, with 7 bases between the two ends. Germline CDR1 reads MGHDK; CDR2 reads SYGVNS. CDR3 length: 12 amino acids. The CDR3 nucleotides read TGTGCCAGCAGGGGAGGAAACTATGGCTACACCTTC. Its translation is CASRGGNYGYTF.

The V call is TRBV27, the J call TRBJ2-5; D is perhaps TRBD1 (5 bases). The CDR3 spans 14 residues. The V and J ends lost 3 bases and 5 bases respectively, with 13 bases between them. Germline CDR1 reads MNHEY; CDR2 reads SMNVEV (reference sequence). CDR3 protein: CASSLLGVGETQYF. DNA for the CDR3: TGTGCCAGCAGTTTGCTAGGGGTAGGGGAGACCCAGTACTTC.

Only one count was recorded for this clone. The rearrangement uses TRBV6-5 and TRBJ2-7; TRBD1 is a possible D gene (6 bases). Between the trimmed V and J ends, which lost 7 bases and 1 base, there was a span of 17 bases. Germline V lookup: CDR1 MNHEY, CDR2 SVGAGI. The CDR3 is made up of 15 amino acids. The CDR3 reads CASIGDRDTSYEQYF. The DNA for the CDR3 is TGTGCCAGCATCGGCGACCGGGACACATCCTACGAGCAGTACTTC.

This rearrangement joins TRBV4-1 to TRBJ1-3; D unclear. The CDR3 has 20 residues. Germline lookup yields CDR1 MGHRA and CDR2 YSYEKL. V lost 0 bases and J lost 0, with 21 bases in between. The chain's CDR3 is CASSQDRESSMNPSGNTIYF. CDR3 sequence (DNA): TGCGCCAGCAGCCAAGATCGAGAGTCGTCCATGAACCCCTCTGGAAACACCATATATTTT.